This T cell receptor beta chain was recovered during a study of graft-versus-host responses after intestinal transplantation. Turning to the study itself: Multivisceral, liver-intestinal, or isolated intestinal transplants were given to recipients. Tacrolimus plus steroids were given to all recipients for about 3 years, preceded by anti-thymocyte globulin induction.

Method: immunoSEQ multiplex PCR; TCRdb's copy keeps in-frame clones and lacks some. The table includes some 150,000 clones, nearly 95% detected once. With regard to this clone: Its specificity is unknown.

Study findings and constraints: Researchers found peak circulating GvH clone levels linked to early post-transplant HvG declines.

This CDR3 comprises 12 residues. Trimming removed 2 bases from V and 5 bases from J, with 7 bases in between. Germline V gene sequence: CDR1 MDHEN, CDR2 SYDVKM. This chain connects TRBV28 to TRBJ2-7; no clear D. This receptor was identified in a human donor who received an intestinal transplant. The sample was unstimulated CD4+ T cells sorted from spleen or lymph node cells, taken before intestinal transplant. The CDR3 DNA sequence: TGTGCCAGCAGTTTAGTCGCCGACGAGCAGTACTTC. Its protein is CASSLVADEQYF.